These 9 T cell receptor beta chains were sequenced from one sample in a study of molecular identifiers for immune sequencing clone quantification. TCRdb reprocessed the PCR reads with MiXCR, giving one entry per CDR3 protein. The profile covers under 85,000 distinct CDR3 sequences, with 17% appearing a single time and approximately 1.5% taken by the ten largest. Specimen: naive CD8+ T cells from blood, with Jurkat cell RNA spiked in. Subset indicated: FACS-sorted CD8+CD4-CCR7+CD45RA+ naive T cells. The receptors originated from a human donor in good health. Some libraries in this study had Jurkat cell RNA spiked in.

Note on this clonotype: One base away lies a much larger clone, so this may be a sequencing read error. V gene TRBV24-1 combines with J gene TRBJ2-1, with a tentative D call TRBD1 (6 bases). Germline-derived CDR1 and CDR2 are KGHDR and SFDVKD. This CDR3 contains 15 residues. The CDR3: CATSDPLDRSNVQFF. CDR3 DNA sequence: TGTGCCACCAGTGACCCCCTTGACAGGTCTAATGTGCAGTTCTTC.

This clonotype has a count of ten or more. J is TRBJ2-7 and V is TRBV29-1; 11 positions match TRBD1. Looked up from germline, CDR1 is SQVTM and CDR2 is ANQGSEA. The CDR3 loop spans 19 amino acids. V was clipped by 6 bases and J by 3 bases; unmatched bases: 22. CDR3 region: CSVLYYQKRGDRGNYEQYF. The CDR3 DNA sequence: TGCAGCGTACTTTATTACCAAAAACGGGGGGACAGGGGGAACTACGAGCAGTACTTC.

This clonotype was recorded at least ten times. This rearrangement joins TRBV19 to TRBJ1-5; 8 bases are shared with TRBD1. This CDR3 contains 14 residues. Germline trimming cut 7 bases from V and 7 bases from J; bases unmatched to any gene: 9. Germline V CDR1 and CDR2: LNHDA, SQIVND (reference sequence). The chain's CDR3 is CASTAGGFGQPQHF. CDR3 coding DNA: TGTGCCAGTACTGCAGGGGGCTTTGGACAGCCCCAGCATTTT.

This clonotype was counted only a few times. The gene calls are TRBV27 and TRBJ2-1, with unresolved D. CDR1 MNHEY and CDR2 SMNVEV come from the germline V gene (reference sequence). Trimming shortened V by 2 bases and J by 4 bases, and 9 bases separated the two germline ends. This CDR3 contains 14 residues. The CDR3 here is CASSLTLPYNEQFF. As DNA, the CDR3 is TGTGCCAGCAGTTTAACCCTCCCTTACAATGAGCAGTTCTTC.

This clonotype was counted many times. The chain couples TRBV12-3 or TRBV12-4 to TRBJ2-2; D remains ambiguous. V gave up 5 bases and J gave up 6 bases, with 4 bases separating them. The CDR3 totals 11 residues. CDR3: CASSPPGELFF. As DNA, the CDR3 is TGTGCCAGCAGTCCTCCCGGGGAGCTGTTTTTT.

In the case of this clonotype: A much larger clone sits a single nucleotide away, making a read error possible. As the CDR3 is not closed by the conserved phenylalanine or tryptophan, this likely results from a read error. CDR3 sequence (DNA): TGTGCCAGCAGCTTAAGGGGGACAGTATTCTCCTACAATGAGCAGTTCCTC. Its translation: CASSLRGTVFSYNEQFL. This sequence joins TRBV11-2 and TRBJ2-1, with 7 bases lining up with TRBD1. Germline CDR1 is SGHAT and CDR2 is FQNNGV. Trimming took 2 bases from V and 0 from J; bases not matched to a gene: 7. There are 17 residues in the CDR3.

The V and J genes are TRBV28 and TRBJ2-7; TRBD2 agrees at 9 bases. V gave up 6 bases and J gave up 5 bases; unmatched junction bases: 11. Germline V gives CDR1 MDHEN, CDR2 SYDVKM. The CDR3 is 15 residues long. CDR3 residues: CASSGGGRAGDEQYF. In DNA form, the CDR3 reads TGTGCCAGCAGCGGGGGCGGGAGGGCCGGGGACGAGCAGTACTTC. The entire variable domain, with the rest obtained from reference TRBV28 and TRBJ2-7, is as follows: DVKVTQSSRYLVKRTGEKVFLECVQDMDHENMFWYRQDPGLGLRLIYFSYDVKMKEKGDIPEGYSVSREKKERFSLILESASTNQTSMYLCASSGGGRAGDEQYFGPGTRLTVT.

This clonotype came up many times. The V and J genes are TRBV7-8 and TRBJ1-1; D is unresolved. Germline CDR1 is SGHVS and CDR2 is FQNEAQ. Trimming pared 5 bases from V and 7 bases from J, leaving 8 bases between. This CDR3 is 11 amino acids long. CDR3 sequence reads: CASSPGDEAFF. As DNA, the CDR3 is TGTGCCAGCAGCCCGGGAGATGAAGCTTTCTTT.

The sample holds many counts of this clonotype. This chain joins TRBV4-3 and TRBJ2-7; 8 nucleotides match TRBD2. The CDR3 is made up of 15 amino acids. Germline V gene sequence: CDR1 LGHNA, CDR2 YSLEER. After removal of 2 bases from V and 0 bases from J, the junction contained 3 bases not matched to a gene. The CDR3 nucleotides read TGCGCCAGCAGCCAACTAGCGGGCGGCTCCTACGAGCAGTACTTC. Its protein product is CASSQLAGGSYEQYF.